This T cell receptor (beta chain) was obtained from a study of cytomegalovirus exposure and HLA in healthy donors. The wider study: The roughly 100 million unique TCR beta sequences, from 150 million to 200 million T cells, were found by an earlier analysis.

General study results and limits: TCR beta V- and J-gene trimming was later associated with a missense DCLRE1C variant.

As to this clone: What it binds is not known.

PCR used 60 Vbeta primers and 13 Jbeta primers. Original methodology: Later, an analysis found 65 million to 85 million unique TCR beta chains, and some 10 million of these were shared. The assay was immunoSEQ multiplex PCR, and TCRdb's table has in-frame clones only and misses some. V and J calls and clone size are as listed in that table; D and trimming were resolved from the DNA. This sample has around 150,000 clones, with 80% found just once. The CDR3 sequence is 12 residues long. Germline CDR1 is GTSNPN and CDR2 is SVGIG (reference sequence). Trimming cost V 0 bases and J 6 bases, with 8 bases left between them.

What was sequenced was PBMCs. The receptor was isolated from a man over 45 in good health and CMV-seronegative. J is TRBJ1-2 and V is TRBV30; D is ambiguous. CDR3 nucleotides: TGTGCCTGGAGTGTACGAGGGCATGGCTACACCTTC. It yields the protein CAWSVRGHGYTF. The full variable domain, in which reference TRBV30 and TRBJ1-2 provide the parts outside the CDR3, is SQTIHQWPATLVQPVGSPLSLECTVEGTSNPNLYWYRQAAGRGLQLLFYSVGIGQISSEVPQNLSASRPQDRQFILSSKKLLLSDSGFYLCAWSVRGHGYTFGSGTRLTVV.